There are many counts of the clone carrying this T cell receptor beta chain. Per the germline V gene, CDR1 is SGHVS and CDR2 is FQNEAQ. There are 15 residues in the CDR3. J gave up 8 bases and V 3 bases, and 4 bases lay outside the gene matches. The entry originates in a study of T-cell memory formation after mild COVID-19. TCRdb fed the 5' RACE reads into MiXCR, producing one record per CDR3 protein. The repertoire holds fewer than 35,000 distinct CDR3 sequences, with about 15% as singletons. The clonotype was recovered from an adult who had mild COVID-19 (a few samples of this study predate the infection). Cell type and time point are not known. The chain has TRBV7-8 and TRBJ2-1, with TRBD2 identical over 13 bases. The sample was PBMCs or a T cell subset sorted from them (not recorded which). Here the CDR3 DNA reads TGTGCCAGCAGCTTTCCGGGACTAGCGGGATATGAGCAGTTCTTC. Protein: CASSFPGLAGYEQFF.